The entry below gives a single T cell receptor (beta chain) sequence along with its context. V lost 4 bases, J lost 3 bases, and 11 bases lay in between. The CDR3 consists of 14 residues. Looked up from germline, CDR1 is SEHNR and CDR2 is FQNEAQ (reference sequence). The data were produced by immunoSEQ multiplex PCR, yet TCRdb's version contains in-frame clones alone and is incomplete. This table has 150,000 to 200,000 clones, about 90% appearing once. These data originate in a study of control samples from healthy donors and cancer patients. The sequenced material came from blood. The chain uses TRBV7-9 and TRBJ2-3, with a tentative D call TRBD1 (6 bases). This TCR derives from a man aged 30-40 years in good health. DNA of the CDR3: TGTGCCAGCAGCTCTACTGACAGGACAGATACGCAGTATTTT. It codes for CASSSTDRTDTQYF. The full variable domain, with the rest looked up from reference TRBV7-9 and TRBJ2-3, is DTGVSQNPRHKITKRGQNVTFRCDPISEHNRLYWYRQTLGQGPEFLTYFQNEAQLEKSRLLSDRFSAERPKGSFSTLEIQRTEQGDSAMYLCASSSTDRTDTQYFGPGTRLTVL.